Sequencing of this T cell receptor (beta chain) was carried out in a study of metastatic and nonmetastatic thyroid tumors. The CDR3 length is 15 residues. V lost 6 bases and J 0 bases, leaving 11 bases between the germline ends. The V gene's germline CDR1 is KGHDR and CDR2 SFDVKD. TCRdb re-clonotyped the PCR reads via MiXCR. The repertoire has approximately 28,000 clones, roughly 17% of them found once; the top ten carry 6% to 7%. Patients underwent thyroid surgery, and none had received any treatment before it. Sequencing used blood. This TCR came from a male donor with papillary thyroid cancer or a benign thyroid nodule (not recorded which). Some clones in this sample may be carry-over from other donors' samples. The chain carries TRBV24-1 and TRBJ2-1; D remains ambiguous. CDR3: CATSTHGSSYNEQFF. The CDR3 DNA is TGTGCCACCAGTACACATGGTAGCTCCTACAATGAGCAGTTCTTC.